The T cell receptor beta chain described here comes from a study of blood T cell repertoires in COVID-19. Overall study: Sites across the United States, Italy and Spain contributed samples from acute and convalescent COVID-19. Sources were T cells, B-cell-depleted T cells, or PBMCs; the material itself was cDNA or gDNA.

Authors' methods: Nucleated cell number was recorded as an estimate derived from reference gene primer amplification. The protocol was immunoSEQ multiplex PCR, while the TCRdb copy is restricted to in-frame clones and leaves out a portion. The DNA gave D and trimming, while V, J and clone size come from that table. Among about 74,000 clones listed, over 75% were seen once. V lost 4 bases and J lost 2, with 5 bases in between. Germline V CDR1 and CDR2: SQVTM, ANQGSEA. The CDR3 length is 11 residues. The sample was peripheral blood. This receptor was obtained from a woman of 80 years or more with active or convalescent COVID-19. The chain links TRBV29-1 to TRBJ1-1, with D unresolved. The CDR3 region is CSVVPNTEAFF. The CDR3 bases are TGCAGCGTTGTCCCAAACACTGAAGCTTTCTTT.